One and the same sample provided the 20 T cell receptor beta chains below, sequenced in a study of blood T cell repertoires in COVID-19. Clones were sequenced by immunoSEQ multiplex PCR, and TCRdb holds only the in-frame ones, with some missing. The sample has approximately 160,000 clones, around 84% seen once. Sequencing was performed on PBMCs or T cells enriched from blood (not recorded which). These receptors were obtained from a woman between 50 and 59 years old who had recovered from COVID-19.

CDR3 loop: CASRSGPYGPQHF. The CDR3 bases are TGTGCCAGCAGATCGGGTCCGTACGGGCCCCAGCATTTT. This rearrangement joins TRBV2 to TRBJ1-5; D is undetermined. Trimming left V 6 bases short and J 9 bases short, with 15 bases between. Germline V gene lookup returns CDR1 SNHLY and CDR2 FYNNEI. The CDR3 consists of 13 residues.

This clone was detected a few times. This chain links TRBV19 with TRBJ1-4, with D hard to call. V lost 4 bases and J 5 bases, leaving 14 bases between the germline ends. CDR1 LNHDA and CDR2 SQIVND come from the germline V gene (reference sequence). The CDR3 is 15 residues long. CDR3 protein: CASSTPRGNNEKLFF. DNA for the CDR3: TGTGCCAGTAGTACCCCACGCGGAAACAATGAAAAACTGTTTTTT.

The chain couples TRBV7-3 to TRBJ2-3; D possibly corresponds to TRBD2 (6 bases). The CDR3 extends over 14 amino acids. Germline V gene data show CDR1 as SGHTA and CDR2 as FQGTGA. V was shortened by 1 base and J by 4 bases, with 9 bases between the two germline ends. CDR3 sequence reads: CASSLSGNPDTQYF. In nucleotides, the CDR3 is TGTGCCAGCAGCTTAAGCGGGAATCCAGATACGCAGTATTTT.

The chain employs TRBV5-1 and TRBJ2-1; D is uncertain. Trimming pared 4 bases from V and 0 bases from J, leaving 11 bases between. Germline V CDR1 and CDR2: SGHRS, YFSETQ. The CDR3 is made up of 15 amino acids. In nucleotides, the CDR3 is TGCGCCAGCAGCACGATCTCGAGCTCCTACAATGAGCAGTTCTTC. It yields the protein CASSTISSSYNEQFF.

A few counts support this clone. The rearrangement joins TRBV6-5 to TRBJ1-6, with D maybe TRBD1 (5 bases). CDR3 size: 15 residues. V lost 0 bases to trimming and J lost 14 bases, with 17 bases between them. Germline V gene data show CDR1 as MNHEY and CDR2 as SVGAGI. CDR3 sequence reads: CASSYSDSTVWTLHF. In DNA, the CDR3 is TGTGCCAGCAGTTACTCAGACAGTACGGTCTGGACCCTCCACTTT.

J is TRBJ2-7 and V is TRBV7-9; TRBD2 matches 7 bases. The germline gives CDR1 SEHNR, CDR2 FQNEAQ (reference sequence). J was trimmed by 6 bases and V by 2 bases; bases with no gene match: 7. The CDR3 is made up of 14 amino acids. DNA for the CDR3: TGTGCCAGCAGCTTAAACGGAGGGAGGGGCGAGCAGTACTTC. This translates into CASSLNGGRGEQYF.

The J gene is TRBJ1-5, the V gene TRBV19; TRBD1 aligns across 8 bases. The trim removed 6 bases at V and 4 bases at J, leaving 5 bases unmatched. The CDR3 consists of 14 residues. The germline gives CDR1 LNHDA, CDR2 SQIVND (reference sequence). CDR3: CASSHGQGNQPQHF. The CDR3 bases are TGTGCCAGTAGCCACGGACAGGGAAATCAGCCCCAGCATTTT. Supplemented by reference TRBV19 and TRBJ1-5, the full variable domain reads DGGITQSPKYLFRKEGQNVTLSCEQNLNHDAMYWYRQDPGQGLRLIYYSQIVNDFQKGDIAEGYSVSREKKESFPLTVTSAQKNPTAFYLCASSHGQGNQPQHFGDGTRLSIL.

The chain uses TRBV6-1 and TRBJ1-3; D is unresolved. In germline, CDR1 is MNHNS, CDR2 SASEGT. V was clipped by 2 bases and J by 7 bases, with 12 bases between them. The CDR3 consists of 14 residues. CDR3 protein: CASSEFHLGNTIYF. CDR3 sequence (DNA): TGTGCCAGCAGTGAATTCCACTTGGGCAACACCATATATTTT.

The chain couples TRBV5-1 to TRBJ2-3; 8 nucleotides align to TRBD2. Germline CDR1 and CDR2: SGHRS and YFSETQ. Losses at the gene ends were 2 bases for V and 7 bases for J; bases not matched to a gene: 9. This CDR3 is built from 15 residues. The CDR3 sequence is CASSFSAGGGNTQYF. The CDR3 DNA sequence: TGCGCCAGCAGCTTTAGTGCGGGAGGCGGTAATACGCAGTATTTT.

The CDR3 sequence is CAHRQGAVGPQHF. The CDR3 coding sequence is TGTGCCCACCGACAGGGGGCAGTTGGGCCCCAGCATTTT. The V gene is TRBV28, the J gene TRBJ1-5; TRBD1 agrees at 10 bases. V was pared by 11 bases and J by 9 bases, with 10 bases of the junction left unmatched. The germline V gene encodes CDR1 MDHEN and CDR2 SYDVKM. The CDR3 sequence is 13 residues long.

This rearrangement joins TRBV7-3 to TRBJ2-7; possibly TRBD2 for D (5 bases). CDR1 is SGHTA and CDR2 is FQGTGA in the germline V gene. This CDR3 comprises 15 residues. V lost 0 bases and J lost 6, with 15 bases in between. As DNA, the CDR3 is TGTGCCAGCAGCTTAACGGGTAGGGTAGCGACCGAGCAGTACTTC. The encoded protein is CASSLTGRVATEQYF.

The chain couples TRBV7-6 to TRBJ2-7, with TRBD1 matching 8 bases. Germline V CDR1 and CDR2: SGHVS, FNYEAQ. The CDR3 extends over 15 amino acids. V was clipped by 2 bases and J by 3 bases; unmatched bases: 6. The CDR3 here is CASSLSPGGYYEQYF. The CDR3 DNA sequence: TGTGCCAGCAGCTTAAGCCCAGGGGGCTACTACGAGCAGTACTTC. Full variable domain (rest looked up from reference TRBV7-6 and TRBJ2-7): GAGVSQSPRYKVTKRGQDVALRCDPISGHVSLYWYRQALGQGPEFLTYFNYEAQQDKSGLPNDRFSAERPEGSISTLTIQRTEQRDSAMYRCASSLSPGGYYEQYFGPGTRLTVT.

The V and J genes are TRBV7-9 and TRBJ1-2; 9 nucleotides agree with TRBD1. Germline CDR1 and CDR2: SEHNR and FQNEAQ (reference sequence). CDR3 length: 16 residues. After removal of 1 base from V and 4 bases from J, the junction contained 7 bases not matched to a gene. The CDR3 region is CASSLGAQGAGYGYTF. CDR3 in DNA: TGTGCCAGCAGCTTAGGCGCACAGGGGGCTGGCTATGGCTACACCTTC.

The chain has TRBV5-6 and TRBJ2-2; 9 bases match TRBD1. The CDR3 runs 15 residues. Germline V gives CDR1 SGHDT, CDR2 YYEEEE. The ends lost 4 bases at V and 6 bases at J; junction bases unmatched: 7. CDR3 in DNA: TGTGCCAGCAGCCCATACGGACAGGGGCCCGGGGAGCTGTTTTTT. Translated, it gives CASSPYGQGPGELFF. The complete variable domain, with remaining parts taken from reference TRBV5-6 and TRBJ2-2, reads DAGVTQSPTHLIKTRGQQVTLRCSPKSGHDTVSWYQQALGQGPQFIFQYYEEEERQRGNFPDRFSGHQFPNYSSELNVNALLLGDSALYLCASSPYGQGPGELFFGEGSRLTVL.

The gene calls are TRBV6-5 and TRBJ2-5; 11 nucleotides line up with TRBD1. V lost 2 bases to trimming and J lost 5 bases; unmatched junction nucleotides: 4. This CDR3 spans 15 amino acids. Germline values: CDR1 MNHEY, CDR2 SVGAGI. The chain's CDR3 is CASSYRDRGEETQYF. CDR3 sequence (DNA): TGTGCCAGCAGTTACCGGGACAGGGGGGAGGAGACCCAGTACTTC.

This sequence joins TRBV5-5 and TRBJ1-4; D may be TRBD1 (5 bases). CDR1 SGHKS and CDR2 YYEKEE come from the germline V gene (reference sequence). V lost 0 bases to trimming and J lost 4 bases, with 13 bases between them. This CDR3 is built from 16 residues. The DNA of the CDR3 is TGTGCCAGCAGCTTGGAGAGTACAGGCGTTAATGAAAAACTGTTTTTT. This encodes CASSLESTGVNEKLFF.

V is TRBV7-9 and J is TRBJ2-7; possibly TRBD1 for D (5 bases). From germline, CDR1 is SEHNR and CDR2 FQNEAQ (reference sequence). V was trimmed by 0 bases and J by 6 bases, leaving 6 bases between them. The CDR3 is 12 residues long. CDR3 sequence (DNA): TGTGCCAGCAGCTTAGCAGGGGCCGAGCAGTACTTC. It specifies CASSLAGAEQYF. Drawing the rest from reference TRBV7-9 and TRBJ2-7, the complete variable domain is DTGVSQNPRHKITKRGQNVTFRCDPISEHNRLYWYRQTLGQGPEFLTYFQNEAQLEKSRLLSDRFSAERPKGSFSTLEIQRTEQGDSAMYLCASSLAGAEQYFGPGTRLTVT.

DNA of the CDR3: TGTGCCAGCAGAGACGGCGGTCTAGTCAATGAGCAGTTCTTC. Encoded protein: CASRDGGLVNEQFF. V gene TRBV27 combines with J gene TRBJ2-1; D gene unclear. Germline loops: CDR1 MNHEY, CDR2 SMNVEV (reference sequence). The CDR3 totals 14 residues. V lost 6 bases and J 6 bases, leaving 15 bases between the germline ends.

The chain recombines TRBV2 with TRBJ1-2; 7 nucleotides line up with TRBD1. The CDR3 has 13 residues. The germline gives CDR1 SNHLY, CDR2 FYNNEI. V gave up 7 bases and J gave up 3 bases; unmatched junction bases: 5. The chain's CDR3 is CASNDRADYGYTF. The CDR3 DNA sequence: TGTGCCAGCAACGACAGGGCTGACTATGGCTACACCTTC.

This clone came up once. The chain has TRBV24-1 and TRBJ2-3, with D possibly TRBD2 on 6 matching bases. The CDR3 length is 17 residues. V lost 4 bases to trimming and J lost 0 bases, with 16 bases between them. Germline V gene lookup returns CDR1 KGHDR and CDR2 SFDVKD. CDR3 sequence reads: CATSELGTASSTDTQYF. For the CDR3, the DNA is TGTGCCACCAGTGAACTCGGGACTGCGTCTAGCACAGATACGCAGTATTTT.